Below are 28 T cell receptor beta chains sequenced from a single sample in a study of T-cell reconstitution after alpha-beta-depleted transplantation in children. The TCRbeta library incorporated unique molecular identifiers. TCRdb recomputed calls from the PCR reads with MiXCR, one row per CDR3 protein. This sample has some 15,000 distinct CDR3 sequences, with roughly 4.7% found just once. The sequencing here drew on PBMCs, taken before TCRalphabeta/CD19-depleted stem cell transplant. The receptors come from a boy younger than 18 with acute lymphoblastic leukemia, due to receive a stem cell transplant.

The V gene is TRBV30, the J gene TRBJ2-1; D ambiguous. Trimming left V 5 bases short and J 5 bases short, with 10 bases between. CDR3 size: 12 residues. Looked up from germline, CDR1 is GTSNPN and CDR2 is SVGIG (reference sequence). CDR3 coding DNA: TGTGCCTGGGGTGGACCTCACAATGAGCAGTTCTTC. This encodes CAWGGPHNEQFF.

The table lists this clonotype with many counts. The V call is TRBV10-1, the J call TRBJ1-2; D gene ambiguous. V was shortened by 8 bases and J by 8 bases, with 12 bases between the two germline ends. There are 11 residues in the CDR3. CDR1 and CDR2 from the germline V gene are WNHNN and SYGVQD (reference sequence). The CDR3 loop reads CASGNGYGYTF. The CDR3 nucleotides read TGCGCCAGCGGTAATGGATACGGCTACACCTTC.

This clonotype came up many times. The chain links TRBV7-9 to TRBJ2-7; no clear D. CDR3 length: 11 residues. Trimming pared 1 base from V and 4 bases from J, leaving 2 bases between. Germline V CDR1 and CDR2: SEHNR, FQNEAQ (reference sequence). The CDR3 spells CASSLDYEQYF. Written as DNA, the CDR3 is TGTGCCAGCAGCTTAGATTACGAGCAGTACTTC.

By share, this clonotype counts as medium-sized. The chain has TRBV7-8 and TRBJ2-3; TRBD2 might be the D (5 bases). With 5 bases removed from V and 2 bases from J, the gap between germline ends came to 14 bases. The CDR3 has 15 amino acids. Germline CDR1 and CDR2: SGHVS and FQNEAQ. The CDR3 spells CASSQFQRPTDTQYF. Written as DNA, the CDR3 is TGTGCCAGCAGCCAATTTCAGCGGCCCACAGATACGCAGTATTTT.

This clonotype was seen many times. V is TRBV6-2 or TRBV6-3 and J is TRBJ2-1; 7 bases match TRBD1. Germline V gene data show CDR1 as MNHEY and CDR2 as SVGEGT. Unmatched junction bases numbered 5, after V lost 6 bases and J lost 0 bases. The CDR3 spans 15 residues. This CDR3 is CASRDTGVSYNEQFF. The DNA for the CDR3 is TGTGCCAGCAGGGATACAGGGGTCTCCTACAATGAGCAGTTCTTC.

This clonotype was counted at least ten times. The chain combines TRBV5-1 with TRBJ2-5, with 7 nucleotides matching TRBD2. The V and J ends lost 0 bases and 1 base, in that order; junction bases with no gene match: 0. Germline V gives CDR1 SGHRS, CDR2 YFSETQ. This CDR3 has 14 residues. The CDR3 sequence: CASSLGGGQETQYF. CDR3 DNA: TGCGCCAGCAGCTTGGGGGGGGGCCAAGAGACCCAGTACTTC. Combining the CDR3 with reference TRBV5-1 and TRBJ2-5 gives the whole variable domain KAGVTQTPRYLIKTRGQQVTLSCSPISGHRSVSWYQQTPGQGLQFLFEYFSETQRNKGNFPGRFSGRQFSNSRSEMNVSTLELGDSALYLCASSLGGGQETQYFGPGTRLLVL.

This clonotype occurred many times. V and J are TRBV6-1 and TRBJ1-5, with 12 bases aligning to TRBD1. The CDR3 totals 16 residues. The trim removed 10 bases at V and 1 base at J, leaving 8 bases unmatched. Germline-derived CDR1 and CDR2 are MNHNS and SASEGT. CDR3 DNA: TGTGCCACGAAGGGACAGGGGGCGCGAAGCAATCAGCCCCAGCATTTT. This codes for CATKGQGARSNQPQHF.

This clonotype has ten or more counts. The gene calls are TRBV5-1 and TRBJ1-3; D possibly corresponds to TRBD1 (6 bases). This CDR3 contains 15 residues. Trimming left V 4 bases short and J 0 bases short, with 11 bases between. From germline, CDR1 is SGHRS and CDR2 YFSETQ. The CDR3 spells CASSMDRHSGNTIYF. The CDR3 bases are TGCGCCAGCAGCATGGACAGACACTCTGGAAACACCATATATTTT.

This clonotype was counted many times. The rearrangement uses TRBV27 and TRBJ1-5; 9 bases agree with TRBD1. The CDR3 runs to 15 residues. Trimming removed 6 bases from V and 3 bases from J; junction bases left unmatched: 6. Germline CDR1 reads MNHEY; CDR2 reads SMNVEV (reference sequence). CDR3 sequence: CASRATGGANQPQHF. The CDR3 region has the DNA TGTGCCAGCAGGGCGACAGGGGGTGCCAATCAGCCCCAGCATTTT.

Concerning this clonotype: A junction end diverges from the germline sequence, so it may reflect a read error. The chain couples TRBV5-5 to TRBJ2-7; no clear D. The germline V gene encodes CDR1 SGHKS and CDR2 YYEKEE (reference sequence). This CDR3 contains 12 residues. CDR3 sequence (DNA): TGTGCCATCAGCTTTGGGCTCTACGAGCAGTACTTC. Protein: CAISFGLYEQYF.

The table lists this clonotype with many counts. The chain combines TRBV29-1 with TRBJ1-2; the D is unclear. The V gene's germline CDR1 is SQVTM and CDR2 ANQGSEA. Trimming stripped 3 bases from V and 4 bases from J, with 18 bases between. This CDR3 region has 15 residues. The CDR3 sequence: CSVDGGRTDPYGYTF. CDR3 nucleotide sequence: TGCAGCGTTGACGGTGGCAGGACGGACCCCTATGGCTACACCTTC.

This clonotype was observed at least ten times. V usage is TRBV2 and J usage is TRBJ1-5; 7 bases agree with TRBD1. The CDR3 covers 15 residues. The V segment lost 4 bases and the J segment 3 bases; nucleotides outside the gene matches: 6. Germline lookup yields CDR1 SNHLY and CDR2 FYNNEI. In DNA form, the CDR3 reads TGTGCCAGCAGTGTCTGGACAGGTGACAATCAGCCCCAGCATTTT. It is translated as CASSVWTGDNQPQHF.

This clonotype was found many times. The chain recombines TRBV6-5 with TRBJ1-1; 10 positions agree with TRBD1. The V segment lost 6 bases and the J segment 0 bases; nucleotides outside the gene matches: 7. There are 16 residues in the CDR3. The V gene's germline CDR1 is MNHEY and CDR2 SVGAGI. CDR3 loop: CASSGTGVFMNTEAFF. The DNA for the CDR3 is TGTGCCAGCAGCGGGACAGGGGTTTTCATGAACACTGAAGCTTTCTTT.

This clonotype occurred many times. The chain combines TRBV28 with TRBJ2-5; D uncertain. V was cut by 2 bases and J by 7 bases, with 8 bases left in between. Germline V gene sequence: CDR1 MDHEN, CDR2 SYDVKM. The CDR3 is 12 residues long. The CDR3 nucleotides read TGTGCCAGCAGTTTAGGGAAAGGGACCCAGTACTTC. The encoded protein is CASSLGKGTQYF.

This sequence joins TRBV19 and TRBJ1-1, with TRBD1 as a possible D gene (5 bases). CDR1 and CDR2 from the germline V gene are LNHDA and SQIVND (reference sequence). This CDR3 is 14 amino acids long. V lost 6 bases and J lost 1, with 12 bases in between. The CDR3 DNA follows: TGTGCCAGTAGCGTCCGGGACGGGAACACTGAAGCTTTCTTT. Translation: CASSVRDGNTEAFF.

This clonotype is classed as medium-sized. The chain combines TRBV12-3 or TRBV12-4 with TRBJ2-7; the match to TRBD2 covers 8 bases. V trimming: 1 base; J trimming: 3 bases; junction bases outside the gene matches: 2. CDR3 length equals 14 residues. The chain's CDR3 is CASSLGGGLYEQYF. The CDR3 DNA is TGTGCCAGCAGTTTAGGCGGGGGGCTCTACGAGCAGTACTTC.

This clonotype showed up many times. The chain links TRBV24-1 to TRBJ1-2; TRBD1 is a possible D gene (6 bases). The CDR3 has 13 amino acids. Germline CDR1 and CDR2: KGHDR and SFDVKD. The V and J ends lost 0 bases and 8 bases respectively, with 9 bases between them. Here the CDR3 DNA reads TGTGCCACCAGTGATTTGCAGGGGCTCGGCTACACCTTC. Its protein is CATSDLQGLGYTF.

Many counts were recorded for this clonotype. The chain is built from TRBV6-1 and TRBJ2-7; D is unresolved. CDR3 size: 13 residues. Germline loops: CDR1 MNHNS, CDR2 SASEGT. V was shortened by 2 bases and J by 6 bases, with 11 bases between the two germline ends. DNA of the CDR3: TGTGCCAGCAGTGAACCCGGGTTGACCGAGCAGTACTTC. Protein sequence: CASSEPGLTEQYF.

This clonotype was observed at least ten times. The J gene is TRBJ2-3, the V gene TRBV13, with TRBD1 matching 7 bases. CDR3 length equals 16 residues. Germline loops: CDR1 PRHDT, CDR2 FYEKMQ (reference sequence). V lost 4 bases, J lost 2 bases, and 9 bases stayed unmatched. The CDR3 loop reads CASSYRDSWFTDTQYF. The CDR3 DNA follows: TGTGCCAGCAGCTACCGGGACAGTTGGTTCACAGATACGCAGTATTTT.

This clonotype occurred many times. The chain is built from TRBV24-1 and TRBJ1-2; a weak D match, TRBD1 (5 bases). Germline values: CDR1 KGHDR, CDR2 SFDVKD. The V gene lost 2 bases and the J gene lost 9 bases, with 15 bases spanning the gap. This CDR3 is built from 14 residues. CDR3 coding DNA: TGTGCCACCAGTGATTCTGGGGGGGGTTCGAGCTACACCTTC. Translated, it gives CATSDSGGGSSYTF.

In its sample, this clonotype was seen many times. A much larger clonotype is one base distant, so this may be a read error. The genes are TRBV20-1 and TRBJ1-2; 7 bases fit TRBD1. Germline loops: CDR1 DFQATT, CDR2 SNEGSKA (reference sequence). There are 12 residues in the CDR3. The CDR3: CNAADRDYGYTF. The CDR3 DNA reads TGCAATGCCGCTGACAGGGACTATGGCTACACCTTC.

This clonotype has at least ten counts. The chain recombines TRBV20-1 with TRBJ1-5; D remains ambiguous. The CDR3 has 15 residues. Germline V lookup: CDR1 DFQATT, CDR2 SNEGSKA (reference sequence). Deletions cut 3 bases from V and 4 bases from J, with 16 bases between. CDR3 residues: CSASPGGSGNQPQHF. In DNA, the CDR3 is TGCAGTGCTAGCCCGGGTGGATCGGGGAATCAGCCCCAGCATTTT.

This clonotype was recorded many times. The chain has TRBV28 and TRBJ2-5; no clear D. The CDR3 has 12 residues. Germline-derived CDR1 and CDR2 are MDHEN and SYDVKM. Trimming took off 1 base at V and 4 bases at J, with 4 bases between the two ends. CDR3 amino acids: CASSLYLETQYF. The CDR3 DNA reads TGTGCCAGCAGTTTATACCTAGAGACCCAGTACTTC.

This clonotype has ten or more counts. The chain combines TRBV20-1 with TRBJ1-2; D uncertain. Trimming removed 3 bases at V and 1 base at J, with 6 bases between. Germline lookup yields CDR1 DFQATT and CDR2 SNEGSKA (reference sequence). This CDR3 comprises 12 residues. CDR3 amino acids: CSASTDNYGYTF. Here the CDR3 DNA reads TGCAGTGCTAGCACAGATAACTATGGCTACACCTTC.

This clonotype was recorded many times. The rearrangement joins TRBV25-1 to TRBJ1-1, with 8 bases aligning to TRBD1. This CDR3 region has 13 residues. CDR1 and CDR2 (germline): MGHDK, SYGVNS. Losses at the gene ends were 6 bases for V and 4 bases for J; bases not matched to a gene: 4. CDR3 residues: CASRETGGTEAFF. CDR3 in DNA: TGTGCCAGCAGAGAAACAGGGGGCACTGAAGCTTTCTTT.

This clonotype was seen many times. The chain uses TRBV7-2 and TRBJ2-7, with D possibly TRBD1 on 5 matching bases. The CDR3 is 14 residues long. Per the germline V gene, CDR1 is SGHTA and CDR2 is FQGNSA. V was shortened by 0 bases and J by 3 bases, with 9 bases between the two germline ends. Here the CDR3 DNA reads TGTGCCAGCAGCTTAGCAGCGCAGGGCTACGAGCAGTACTTC. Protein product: CASSLAAQGYEQYF.

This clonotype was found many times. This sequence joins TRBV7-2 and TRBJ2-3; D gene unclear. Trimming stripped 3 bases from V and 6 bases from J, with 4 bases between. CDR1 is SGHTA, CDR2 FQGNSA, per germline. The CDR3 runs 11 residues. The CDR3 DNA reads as TGTGCCAGCAGCTTTCGCGATACGCAGTATTTT. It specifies CASSFRDTQYF.

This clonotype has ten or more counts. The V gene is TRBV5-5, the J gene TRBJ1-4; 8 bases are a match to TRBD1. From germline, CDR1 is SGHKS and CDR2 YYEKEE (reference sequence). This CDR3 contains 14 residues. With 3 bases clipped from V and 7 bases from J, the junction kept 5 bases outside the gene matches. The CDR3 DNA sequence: TGTGCCAGCAGCTCTACGGACAGGGTTGAAAAACTGTTTTTT. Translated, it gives CASSSTDRVEKLFF. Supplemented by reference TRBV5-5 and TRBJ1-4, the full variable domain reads DAGVTQSPTHLIKTRGQQVTLRCSPISGHKSVSWYQQVLGQGPQFIFQYYEKEERGRGNFPDRFSARQFPNYSSELNVNALLLGDSALYLCASSSTDRVEKLFFGSGTQLSVL.